The TCR beta chain under discussion was sequenced for a study of early T cells in non-severe SARS-CoV-2 infection. Study as a whole: Sequenced bulk RNA came from whole blood that was unsorted, and chains were unpaired. Overall study results and limits: There was a bias toward anti-spike CD8 responses in VDJdb matching, which missed private and CD4 specificities.

This clonotype was observed at least ten times. What it binds is not known. Each cDNA molecule carried a unique molecular identifier. Using its own MiXCR run on the 5' RACE reads, TCRdb lists one record per CDR3 protein. The table records roughly 50,000 distinct CDR3 sequences, 5.6% of them present only once. The V gene lost 1 base and the J gene lost 3 bases, with 18 bases spanning the gap. Per the germline V gene, CDR1 is SGHAT and CDR2 is FQDESV (reference sequence). The CDR3 has 17 residues. The sequenced material came from whole blood. J is TRBJ1-2 and V is TRBV11-1; no reliable D call. The receptor comes from an adult who was a healthcare worker with PCR-confirmed SARS-CoV-2 infection or an uninfected control (not recorded which). The CDR3 spells CASSLGYGSLEDYGYTF. CDR3 DNA sequence: TGTGCCAGCAGCTTAGGCTACGGGTCACTCGAGGACTATGGCTACACCTTC.